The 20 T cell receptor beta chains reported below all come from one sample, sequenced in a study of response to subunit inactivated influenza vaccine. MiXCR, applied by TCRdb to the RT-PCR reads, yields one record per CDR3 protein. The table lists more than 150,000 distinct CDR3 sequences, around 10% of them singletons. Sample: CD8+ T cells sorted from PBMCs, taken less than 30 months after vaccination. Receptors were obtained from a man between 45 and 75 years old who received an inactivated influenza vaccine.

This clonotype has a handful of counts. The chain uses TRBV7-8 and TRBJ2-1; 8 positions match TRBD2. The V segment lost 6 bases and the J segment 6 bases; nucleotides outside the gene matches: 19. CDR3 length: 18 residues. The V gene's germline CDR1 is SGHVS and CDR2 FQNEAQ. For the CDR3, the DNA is TGTGCCAGCAGTTTGAGGTGGGAGCGGGAGATCGGTCGCAATGAGCAGTTCTTC. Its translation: CASSLRWEREIGRNEQFF.

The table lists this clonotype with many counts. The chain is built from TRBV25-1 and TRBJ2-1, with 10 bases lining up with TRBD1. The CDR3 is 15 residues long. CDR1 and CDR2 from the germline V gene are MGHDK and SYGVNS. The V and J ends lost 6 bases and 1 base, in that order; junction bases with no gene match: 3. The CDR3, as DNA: TGTGCCAGCAGCCCGGGACAGGGGTCCTACAATGAGCAGTTCTTC. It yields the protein CASSPGQGSYNEQFF.

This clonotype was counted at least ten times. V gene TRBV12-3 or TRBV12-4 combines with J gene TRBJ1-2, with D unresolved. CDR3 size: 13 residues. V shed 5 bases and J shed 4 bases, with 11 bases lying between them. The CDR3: CASSPFVGYGYTF. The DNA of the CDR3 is TGTGCCAGCAGTCCCTTCGTTGGCTATGGCTACACCTTC.

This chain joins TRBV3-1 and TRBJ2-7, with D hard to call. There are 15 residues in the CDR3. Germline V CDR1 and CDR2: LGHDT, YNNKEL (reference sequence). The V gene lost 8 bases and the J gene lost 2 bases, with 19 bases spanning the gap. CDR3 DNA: TGTGCCAGCTGCAAGCAGGCGTCTTTTACCTACGAGCAGTACTTC. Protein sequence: CASCKQASFTYEQYF.

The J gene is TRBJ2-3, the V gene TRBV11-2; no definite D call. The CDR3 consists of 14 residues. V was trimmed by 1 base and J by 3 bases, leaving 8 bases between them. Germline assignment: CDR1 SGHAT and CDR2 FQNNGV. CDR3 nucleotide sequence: TGTGCCAGCAGCTTAGTGGCTTTAACAGATACGCAGTATTTT. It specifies CASSLVALTDTQYF.

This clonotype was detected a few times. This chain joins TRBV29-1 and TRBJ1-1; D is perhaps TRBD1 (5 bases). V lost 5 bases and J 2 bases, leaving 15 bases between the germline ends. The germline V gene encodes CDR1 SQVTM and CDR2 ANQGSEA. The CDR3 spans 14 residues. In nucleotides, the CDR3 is TGCAGCGTTATGGGGGGGATGGGAAACACTGAAGCTTTCTTT. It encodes CSVMGGMGNTEAFF.

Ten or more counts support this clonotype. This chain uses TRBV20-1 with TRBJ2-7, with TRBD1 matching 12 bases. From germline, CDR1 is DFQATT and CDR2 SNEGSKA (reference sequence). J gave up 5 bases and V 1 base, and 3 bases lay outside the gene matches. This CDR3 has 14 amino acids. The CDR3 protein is CSARGGTGGDEQYF. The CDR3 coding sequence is TGCAGTGCTAGAGGGGGGACAGGGGGCGACGAGCAGTACTTC.

The CDR3 loop is CASSVGTGTTSNEKLFF. CDR3 DNA sequence: TGTGCCAGCAGCGTAGGGACAGGGACCACTTCAAATGAAAAACTGTTTTTT. This chain joins TRBV9 and TRBJ1-4; 8 nucleotides align to TRBD1. CDR1 is SGDLS and CDR2 is YYNGEE in the germline V gene. CDR3 length: 17 residues. V trimming: 0 bases; J trimming: 5 bases; junction bases outside the gene matches: 9. Variable domain in full (rest from reference TRBV9 and TRBJ1-4): DSGVTQTPKHLITATGQRVTLRCSPRSGDLSVYWYQQSLDQGLQFLIQYYNGEERAKGNILERFSAQQFPDLHSELNLSSLELGDSALYFCASSVGTGTTSNEKLFFGSGTQLSVL.

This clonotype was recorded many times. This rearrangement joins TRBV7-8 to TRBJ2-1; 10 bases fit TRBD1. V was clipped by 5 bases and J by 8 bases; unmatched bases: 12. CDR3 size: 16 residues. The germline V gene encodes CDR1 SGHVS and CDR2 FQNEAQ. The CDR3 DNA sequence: TGTGCCAGCAGCCTCCTGGGGACAGGGGTTTTGGATGAGCAGTTCTTC. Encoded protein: CASSLLGTGVLDEQFF.

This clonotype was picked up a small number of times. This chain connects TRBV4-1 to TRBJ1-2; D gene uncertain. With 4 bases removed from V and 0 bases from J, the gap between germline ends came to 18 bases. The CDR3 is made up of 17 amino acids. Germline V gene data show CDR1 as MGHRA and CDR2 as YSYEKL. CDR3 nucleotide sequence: TGCGCCAGCAGCCGTAATCCCACCCATTCCGCTAACTATGGCTACACCTTC. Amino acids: CASSRNPTHSANYGYTF.

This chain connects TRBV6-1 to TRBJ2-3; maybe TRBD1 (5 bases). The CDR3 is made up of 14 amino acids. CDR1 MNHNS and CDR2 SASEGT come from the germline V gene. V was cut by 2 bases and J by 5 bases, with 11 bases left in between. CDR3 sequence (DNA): TGTGCCAGCAGTGAATTGGGGCTGAAAGATACGCAGTATTTT. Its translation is CASSELGLKDTQYF.

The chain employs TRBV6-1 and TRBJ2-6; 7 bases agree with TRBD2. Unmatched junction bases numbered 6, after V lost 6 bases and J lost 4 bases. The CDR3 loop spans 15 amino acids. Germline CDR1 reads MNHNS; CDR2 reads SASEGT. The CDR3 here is CASRSGGVGANVLTF. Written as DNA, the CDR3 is TGTGCCAGCAGGTCGGGGGGAGTCGGGGCCAACGTCCTGACTTTC.

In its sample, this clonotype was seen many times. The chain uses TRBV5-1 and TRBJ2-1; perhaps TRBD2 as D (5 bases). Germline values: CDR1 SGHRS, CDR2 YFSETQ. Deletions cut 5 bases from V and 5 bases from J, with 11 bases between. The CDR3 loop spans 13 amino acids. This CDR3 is CASSPGNHNEQFF. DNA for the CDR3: TGCGCCAGCAGTCCCGGGAACCACAATGAGCAGTTCTTC.

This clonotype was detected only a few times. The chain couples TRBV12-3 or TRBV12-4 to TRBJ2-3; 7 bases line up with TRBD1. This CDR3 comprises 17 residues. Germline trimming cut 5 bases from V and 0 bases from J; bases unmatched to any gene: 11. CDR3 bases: TGTGCCAGCAGTCGCTTCGGACAGGACATTAGCACAGATACGCAGTATTTT. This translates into CASSRFGQDISTDTQYF.

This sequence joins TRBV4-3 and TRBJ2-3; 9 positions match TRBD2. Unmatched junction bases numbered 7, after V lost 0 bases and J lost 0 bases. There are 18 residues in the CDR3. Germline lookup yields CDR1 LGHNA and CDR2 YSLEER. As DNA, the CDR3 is TGCGCCAGCAGCCAAGAAATAAAAGCGGGAGGCAGCACAGATACGCAGTATTTT. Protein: CASSQEIKAGGSTDTQYF.

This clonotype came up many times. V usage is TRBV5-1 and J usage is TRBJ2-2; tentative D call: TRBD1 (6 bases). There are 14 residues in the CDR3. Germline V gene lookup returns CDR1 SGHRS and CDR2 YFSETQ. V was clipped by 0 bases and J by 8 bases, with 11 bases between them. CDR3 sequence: CASSLGSGTGELFF. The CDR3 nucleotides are TGCGCCAGCAGCTTGGGGTCCGGGACAGGGGAGCTGTTTTTT.

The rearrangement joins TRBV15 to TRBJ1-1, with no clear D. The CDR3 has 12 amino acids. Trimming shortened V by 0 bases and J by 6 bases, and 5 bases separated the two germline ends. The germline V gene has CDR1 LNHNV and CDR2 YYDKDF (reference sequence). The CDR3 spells CATSRDRAEAFF. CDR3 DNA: TGTGCCACCAGCAGAGATCGGGCTGAAGCTTTCTTT. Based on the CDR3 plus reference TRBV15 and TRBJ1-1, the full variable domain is DAMVIQNPRYQVTQFGKPVTLSCSQTLNHNVMYWYQQKSSQAPKLLFHYYDKDFNNEADTPDNFQSRRPNTSFCFLDIRSPGLGDTAMYLCATSRDRAEAFFGQGTRLTVV.

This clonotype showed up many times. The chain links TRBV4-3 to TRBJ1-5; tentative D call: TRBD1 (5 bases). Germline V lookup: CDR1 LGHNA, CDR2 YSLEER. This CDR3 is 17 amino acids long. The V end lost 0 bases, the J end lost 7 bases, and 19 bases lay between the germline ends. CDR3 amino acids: CASSQDRSGGSYQPQHF. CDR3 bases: TGCGCCAGCAGCCAAGATCGATCGGGGGGTTCGTACCAGCCCCAGCATTTT.

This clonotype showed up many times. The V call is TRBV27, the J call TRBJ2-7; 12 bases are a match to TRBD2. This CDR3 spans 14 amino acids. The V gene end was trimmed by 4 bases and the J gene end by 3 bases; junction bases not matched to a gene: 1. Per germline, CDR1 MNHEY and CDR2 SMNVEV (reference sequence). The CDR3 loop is CASSWTSGIYEQYF. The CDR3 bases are TGTGCCAGCAGTTGGACTAGCGGGATCTACGAGCAGTACTTC.

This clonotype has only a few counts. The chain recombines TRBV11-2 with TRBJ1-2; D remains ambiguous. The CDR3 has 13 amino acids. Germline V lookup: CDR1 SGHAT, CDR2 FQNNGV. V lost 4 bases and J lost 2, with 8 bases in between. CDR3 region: CASSSRANYGYTF. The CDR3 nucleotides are TGTGCCAGCAGCTCCCGGGCCAACTATGGCTACACCTTC.